This T cell receptor beta chain was documented in a study of T cells after yellow fever vaccination. The table lists this clonotype with many counts. There are 17 residues in the CDR3. V shed 7 bases, J shed 4 bases, and the junction held 16 bases outside the gene matches. Germline assignment: CDR1 SGHRS and CDR2 YFSETQ. TCRdb analysed the 5' RACE reads with MiXCR anew, one entry per CDR3 protein. The table has roughly 30,000 distinct CDR3 sequences, roughly a tenth seen once. This receptor was taken from a man younger than 35 who received the YFV17D yellow fever vaccine. The chain is built from TRBV5-1 and TRBJ2-3; the match to TRBD1 covers 9 bases. Sequences were derived from PBMCs, either bulk or a sorted T-cell subset (CD4+, CD8+, memory, or dextramer-sorted; not recorded which), sampled roughly 14 days after the first yellow fever vaccination. CDR3 sequence: CASRLNTWTGEADTQYF. DNA of the CDR3: TGCGCCAGCCGCCTTAACACGTGGACAGGGGAAGCAGATACGCAGTATTTT.